A selection of T cell receptor beta chains follows, all from one sample in a study of T cells in Graves' hyperthyroidism and ophthalmopathy. MiXCR was run by TCRdb on the multiplex PCR reads, yielding one entry per CDR3 protein. The repertoire holds about 560,000 distinct CDR3 sequences, with over 15% as singletons. The sample consisted of blood. The receptors here all came from a woman in her late teens or twenties with Graves' hyperthyroidism. CDR3s include the opening cysteine and the closing phenylalanine or tryptophan. Each record gives: J gene, clone size, D gene, V gene, CDR3 length, CDR3 protein, CDR3 DNA. A D gene is named only where the DNA matches it firmly. Clone sizes are given selectively: once, few, many, or a class where the clone is expanded.

J: TRBJ1-6
size: many
D: .
V: TRBV9
length: 15
CDR3: CASSAAPSYNSPLHF
DNA: TGTGCCAGCAGCGCGGCACCGTCCTATAATTCACCCCTCCACTTT

J: TRBJ1-4
size: many
D: .
V: TRBV5-1
length: 13
CDR3: CASSRYSNEKLFF
DNA: TGCGCCAGCAGCCGCTACAGTAATGAAAAACTGTTTTTT

J: TRBJ2-1
size: .
D: TRBD1
V: TRBV9
length: 15
CDR3: CASSLPRTGENEQFF
DNA: TGTGCCAGCAGCTTACCCCGGACAGGGGAAAATGAGCAGTTCTTC

J: TRBJ2-1
size: many
D: TRBD2
V: TRBV28
length: 15
CDR3: CASRSLGLGRNEQFF
DNA: TGTGCCAGCAGGTCCCTGGGACTAGGTCGCAATGAGCAGTTCTTC

J: TRBJ1-2
size: .
D: .
V: TRBV12-3/TRBV12-4
length: 12
CDR3: CASRDKNYGYTF
DNA: TGTGCCAGCAGGGACAAGAACTATGGCTACACCTTC

J: TRBJ1-3
size: few
D: TRBD1
V: TRBV6-2/TRBV6-3
length: 19
CDR3: CASSYSAGQQFVSGNTIYF
DNA: TGTGCCAGCAGTTACTCAGCGGGACAGCAGTTCGTCTCTGGAAACACCATATATTTT

J: TRBJ1-2
size: .
D: .
V: TRBV28
length: 11
CDR3: CASTGGYGYTF
DNA: TGTGCCAGCACCGGCGGGTATGGCTACACCTTC

J: TRBJ1-1
size: few
D: TRBD1
V: TRBV18
length: 14
CDR3: CASSPPGQASEAFF
DNA: TGTGCCAGCTCACCACCGGGACAGGCCTCTGAAGCTTTCTTT

J: TRBJ2-5
size: few
D: TRBD1
V: TRBV20-1
length: 12
CDR3: CSARDRAETQYF
DNA: TGCAGTGCTCGGGACAGGGCAGAGACCCAGTACTTC

J: TRBJ2-3
size: few
D: .
V: TRBV7-9
length: 15
CDR3: CASSLRQKTTDTQYF
DNA: TGTGCCAGCAGCTTACGACAGAAGACCACAGATACGCAGTATTTT